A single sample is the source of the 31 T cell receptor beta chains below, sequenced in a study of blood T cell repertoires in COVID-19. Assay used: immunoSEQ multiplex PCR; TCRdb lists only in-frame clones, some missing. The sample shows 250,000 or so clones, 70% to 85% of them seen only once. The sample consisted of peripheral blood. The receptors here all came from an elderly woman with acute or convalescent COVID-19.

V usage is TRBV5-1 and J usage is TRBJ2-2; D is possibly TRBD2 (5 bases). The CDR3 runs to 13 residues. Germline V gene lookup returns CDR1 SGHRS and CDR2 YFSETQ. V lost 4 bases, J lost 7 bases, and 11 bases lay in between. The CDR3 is CASSPGMIGELFF. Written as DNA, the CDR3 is TGCGCCAGCAGCCCCGGGATGATCGGGGAGCTGTTTTTT.

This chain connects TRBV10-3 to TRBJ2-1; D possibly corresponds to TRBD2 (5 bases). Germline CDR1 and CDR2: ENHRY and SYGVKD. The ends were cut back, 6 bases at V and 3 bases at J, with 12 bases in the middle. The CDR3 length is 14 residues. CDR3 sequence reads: CAIRGRVVYNEQFF. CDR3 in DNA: TGTGCCATCAGAGGGCGGGTAGTCTACAATGAGCAGTTCTTC.

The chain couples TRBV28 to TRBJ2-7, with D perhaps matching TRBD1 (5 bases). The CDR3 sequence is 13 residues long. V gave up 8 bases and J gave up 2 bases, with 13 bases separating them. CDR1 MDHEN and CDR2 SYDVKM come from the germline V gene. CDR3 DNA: TGTGCCAGCCGCCCAGGGTCCACCTACGAGCAGTACTTC. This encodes CASRPGSTYEQYF.

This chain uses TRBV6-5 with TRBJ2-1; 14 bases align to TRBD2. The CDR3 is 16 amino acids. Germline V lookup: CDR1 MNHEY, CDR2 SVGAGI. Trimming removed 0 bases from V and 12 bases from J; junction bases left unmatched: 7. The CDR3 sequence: CASSYSRTSGGSGQFF. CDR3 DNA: TGTGCCAGCAGTTACTCGAGGACTAGCGGGGGGTCAGGGCAGTTCTTC.

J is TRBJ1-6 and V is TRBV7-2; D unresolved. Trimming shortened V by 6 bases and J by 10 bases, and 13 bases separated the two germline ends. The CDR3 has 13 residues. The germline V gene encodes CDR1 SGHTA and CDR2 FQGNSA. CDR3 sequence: CASSNRGPSPLHF. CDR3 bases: TGTGCCAGCAGTAACAGAGGGCCCTCACCCCTCCACTTT.

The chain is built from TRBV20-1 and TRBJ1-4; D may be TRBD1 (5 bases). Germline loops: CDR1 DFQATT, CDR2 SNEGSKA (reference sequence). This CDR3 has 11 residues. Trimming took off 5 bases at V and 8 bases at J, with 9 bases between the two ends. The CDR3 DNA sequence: TGCAGTGCTCGGCAGGGAGAAAAACTGTTTTTT. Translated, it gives CSARQGEKLFF.

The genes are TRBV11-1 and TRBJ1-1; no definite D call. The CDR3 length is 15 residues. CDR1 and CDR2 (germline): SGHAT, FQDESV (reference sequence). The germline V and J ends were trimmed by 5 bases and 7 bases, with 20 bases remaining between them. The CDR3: CASSTGAGRNIEAFF. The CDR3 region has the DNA TGTGCCAGCAGCACCGGTGCCGGGAGGAATATTGAAGCTTTCTTT.

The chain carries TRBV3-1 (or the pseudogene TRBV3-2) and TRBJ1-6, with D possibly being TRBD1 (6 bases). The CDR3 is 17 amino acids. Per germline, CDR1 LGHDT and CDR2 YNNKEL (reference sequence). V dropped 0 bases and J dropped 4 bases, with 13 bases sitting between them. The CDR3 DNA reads TGTGCCAGCAGCCAAGAGGCTGGGAGGGGGTATAATTCACCCCTCCACTTT. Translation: CASSQEAGRGYNSPLHF.

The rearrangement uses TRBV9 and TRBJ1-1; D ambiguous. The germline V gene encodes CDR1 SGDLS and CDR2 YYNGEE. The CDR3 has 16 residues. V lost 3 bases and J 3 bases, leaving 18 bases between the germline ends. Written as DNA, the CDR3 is TGTGCCAGCAGCGACCCTGAGGGCGAACTAGACACTGAAGCTTTCTTT. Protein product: CASSDPEGELDTEAFF.

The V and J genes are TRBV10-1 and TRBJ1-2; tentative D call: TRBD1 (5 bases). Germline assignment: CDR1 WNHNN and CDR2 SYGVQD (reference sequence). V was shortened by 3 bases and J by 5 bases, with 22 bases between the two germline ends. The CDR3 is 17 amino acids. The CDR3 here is CASSDPPAGRGGYGYTF. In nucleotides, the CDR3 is TGCGCCAGCAGTGACCCCCCGGCAGGGAGGGGCGGGTATGGCTACACCTTC.

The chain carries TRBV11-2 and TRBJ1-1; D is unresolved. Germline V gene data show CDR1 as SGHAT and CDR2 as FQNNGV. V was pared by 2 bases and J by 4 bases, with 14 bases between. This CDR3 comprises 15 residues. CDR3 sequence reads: CASSLRAGMGTEAFF. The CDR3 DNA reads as TGTGCCAGCAGCTTACGGGCGGGGATGGGCACTGAAGCTTTCTTT. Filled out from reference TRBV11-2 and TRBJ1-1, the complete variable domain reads EAGVAQSPRYKIIEKRQSVAFWCNPISGHATLYWYQQILGQGPKLLIQFQNNGVVDDSQLPKDRFSAERLKGVDSTLKIQPAKLEDSAVYLCASSLRAGMGTEAFFGQGTRLTVV.

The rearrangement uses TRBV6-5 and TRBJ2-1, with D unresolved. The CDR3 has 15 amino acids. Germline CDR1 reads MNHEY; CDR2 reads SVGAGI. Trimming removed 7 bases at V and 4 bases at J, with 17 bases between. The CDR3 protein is CASIPQWAVYNEQFF. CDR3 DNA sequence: TGTGCCAGCATCCCCCAATGGGCAGTTTACAATGAGCAGTTCTTC.

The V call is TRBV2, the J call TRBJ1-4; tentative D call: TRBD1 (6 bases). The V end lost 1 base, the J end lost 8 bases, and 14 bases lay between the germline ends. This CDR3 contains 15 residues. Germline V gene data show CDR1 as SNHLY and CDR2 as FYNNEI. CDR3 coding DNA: TGTGCCAGCAGTGAAGAGGGGCAGGGGCGGGAAAAACTGTTTTTT. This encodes CASSEEGQGREKLFF. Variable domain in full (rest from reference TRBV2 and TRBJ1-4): EPEVTQTPSHQVTQMGQEVILRCVPISNHLYFYWYRQILGQKVEFLVSFYNNEISEKSEIFDDQFSVERPDGSNFTLKIRSTKLEDSAMYFCASSEEGQGREKLFFGSGTQLSVL.

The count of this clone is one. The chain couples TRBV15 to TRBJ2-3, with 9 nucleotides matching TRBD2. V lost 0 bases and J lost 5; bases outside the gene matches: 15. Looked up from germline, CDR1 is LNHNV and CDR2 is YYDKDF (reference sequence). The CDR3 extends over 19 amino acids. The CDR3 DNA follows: TGTGCCACCAGCAGAGATTTTGTTGGCGACGCGGGGGGGGTAGATACGCAGTATTTT. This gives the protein CATSRDFVGDAGGVDTQYF.

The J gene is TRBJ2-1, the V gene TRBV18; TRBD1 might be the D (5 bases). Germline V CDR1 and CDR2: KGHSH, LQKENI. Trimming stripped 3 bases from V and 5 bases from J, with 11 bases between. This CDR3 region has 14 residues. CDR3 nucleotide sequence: TGTGCCAGCTCACCCAACGGCAGGGACAATGAGCAGTTCTTC. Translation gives CASSPNGRDNEQFF.

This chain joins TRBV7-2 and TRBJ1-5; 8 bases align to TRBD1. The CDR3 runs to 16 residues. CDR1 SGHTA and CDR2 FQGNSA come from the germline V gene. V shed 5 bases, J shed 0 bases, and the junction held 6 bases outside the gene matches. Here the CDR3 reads CASSPHRGNSNQPQHF. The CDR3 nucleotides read TGTGCCAGCAGCCCCCACAGGGGGAATAGCAATCAGCCCCAGCATTTT. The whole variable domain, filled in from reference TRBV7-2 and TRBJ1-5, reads GAGVSQSPSNKVTEKGKDVELRCDPISGHTALYWYRQSLGQGLEFLIYFQGNSAPDKSGLPSDRFSAERTGGSVSTLTIQRTQQEDSAVYLCASSPHRGNSNQPQHFGDGTRLSIL.

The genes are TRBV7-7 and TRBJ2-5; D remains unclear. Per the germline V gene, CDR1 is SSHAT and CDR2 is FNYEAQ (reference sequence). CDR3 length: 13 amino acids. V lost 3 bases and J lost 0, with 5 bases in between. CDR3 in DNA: TGTGCCAGCAGCTTGACTTACCAAGAGACCCAGTACTTC. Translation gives CASSLTYQETQYF.

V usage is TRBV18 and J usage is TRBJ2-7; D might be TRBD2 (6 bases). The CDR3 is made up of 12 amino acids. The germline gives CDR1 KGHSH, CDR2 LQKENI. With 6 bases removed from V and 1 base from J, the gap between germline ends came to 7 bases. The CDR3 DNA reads TGTGCCAGCTCCGGGGGTTCCTACGAGCAGTACTTC. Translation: CASSGGSYEQYF.

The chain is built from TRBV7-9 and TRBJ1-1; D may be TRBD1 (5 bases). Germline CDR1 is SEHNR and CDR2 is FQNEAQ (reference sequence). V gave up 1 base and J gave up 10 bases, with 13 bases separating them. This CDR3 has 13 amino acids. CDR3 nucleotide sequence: TGTGCCAGCAGCTTAGATAAGGGGCAGGGAGCTTTCTTT. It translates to CASSLDKGQGAFF.

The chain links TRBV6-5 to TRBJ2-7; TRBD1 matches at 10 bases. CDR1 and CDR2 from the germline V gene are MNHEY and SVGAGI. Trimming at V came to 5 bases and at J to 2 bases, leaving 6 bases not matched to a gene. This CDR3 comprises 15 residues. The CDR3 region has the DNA TGTGCCAGCAGTCCGACCGGGACAGGGGCCTACGAGCAGTACTTC. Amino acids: CASSPTGTGAYEQYF.

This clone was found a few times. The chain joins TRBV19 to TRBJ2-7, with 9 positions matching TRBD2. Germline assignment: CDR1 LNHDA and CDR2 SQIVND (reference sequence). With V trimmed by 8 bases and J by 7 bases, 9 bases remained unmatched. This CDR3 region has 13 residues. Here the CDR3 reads CASDSGSGGEQYF. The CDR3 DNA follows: TGTGCCAGTGATAGCGGGAGCGGAGGAGAGCAGTACTTC.

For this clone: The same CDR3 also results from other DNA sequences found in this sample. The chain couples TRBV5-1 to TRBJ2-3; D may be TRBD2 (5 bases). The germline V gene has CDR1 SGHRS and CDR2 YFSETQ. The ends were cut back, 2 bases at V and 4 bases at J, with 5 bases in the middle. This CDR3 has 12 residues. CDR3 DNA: TGCGCCAGCAGCTTTAGCGCAGATACGCAGTATTTT. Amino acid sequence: CASSFSADTQYF.

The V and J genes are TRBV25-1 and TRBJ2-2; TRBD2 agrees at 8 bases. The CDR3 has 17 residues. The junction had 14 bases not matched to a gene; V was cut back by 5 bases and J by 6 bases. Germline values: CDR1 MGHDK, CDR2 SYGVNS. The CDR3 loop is CASSPRGGGGEAGELFF. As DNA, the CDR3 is TGTGCCAGCAGTCCCCGGGGGGGCGGGGGAGAGGCCGGGGAGCTGTTTTTT.

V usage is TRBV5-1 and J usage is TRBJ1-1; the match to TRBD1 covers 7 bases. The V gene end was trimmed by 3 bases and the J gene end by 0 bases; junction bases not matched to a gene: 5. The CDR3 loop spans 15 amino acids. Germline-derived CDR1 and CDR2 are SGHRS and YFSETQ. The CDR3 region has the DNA TGCGCCAGCAGCTCCCGGGACAGTATGAACACTGAAGCTTTCTTT. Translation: CASSSRDSMNTEAFF.

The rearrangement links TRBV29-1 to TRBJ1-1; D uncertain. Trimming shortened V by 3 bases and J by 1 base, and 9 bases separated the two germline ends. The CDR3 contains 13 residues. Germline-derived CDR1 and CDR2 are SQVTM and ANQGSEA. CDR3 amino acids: CSVDRISNTEAFF. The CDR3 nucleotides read TGCAGCGTTGACAGGATATCGAACACTGAAGCTTTCTTT.

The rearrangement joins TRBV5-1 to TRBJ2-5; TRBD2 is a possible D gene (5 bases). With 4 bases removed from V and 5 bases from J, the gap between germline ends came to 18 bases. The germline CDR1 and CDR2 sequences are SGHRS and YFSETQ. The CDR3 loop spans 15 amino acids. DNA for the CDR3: TGCGCCAGCAGCCCCCAGGAGGTGGTAACGGAGACCCAGTACTTC. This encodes CASSPQEVVTETQYF. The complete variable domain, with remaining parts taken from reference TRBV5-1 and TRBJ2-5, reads KAGVTQTPRYLIKTRGQQVTLSCSPISGHRSVSWYQQTPGQGLQFLFEYFSETQRNKGNFPGRFSGRQFSNSRSEMNVSTLELGDSALYLCASSPQEVVTETQYFGPGTRLLVL.

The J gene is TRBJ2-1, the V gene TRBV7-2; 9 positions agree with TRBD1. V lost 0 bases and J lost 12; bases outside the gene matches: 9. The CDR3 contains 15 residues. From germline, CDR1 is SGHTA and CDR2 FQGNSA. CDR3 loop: CASSLAGQGDPLQFF. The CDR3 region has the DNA TGTGCCAGCAGCTTAGCGGGACAGGGCGATCCTTTGCAGTTCTTC.

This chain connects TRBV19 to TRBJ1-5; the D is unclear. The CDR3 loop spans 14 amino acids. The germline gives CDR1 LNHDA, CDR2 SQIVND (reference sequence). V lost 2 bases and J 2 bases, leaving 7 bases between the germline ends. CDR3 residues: CASSIRGGNQPQHF. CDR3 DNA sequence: TGTGCCAGTAGTATACGGGGTGGCAATCAGCCCCAGCATTTT.

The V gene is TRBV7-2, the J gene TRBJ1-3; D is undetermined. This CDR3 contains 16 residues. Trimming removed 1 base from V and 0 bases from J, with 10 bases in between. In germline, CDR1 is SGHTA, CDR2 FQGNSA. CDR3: CASSLVVHSSGNTIYF. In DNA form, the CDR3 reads TGTGCCAGCAGCTTAGTGGTACACAGCTCTGGAAACACCATATATTTT.

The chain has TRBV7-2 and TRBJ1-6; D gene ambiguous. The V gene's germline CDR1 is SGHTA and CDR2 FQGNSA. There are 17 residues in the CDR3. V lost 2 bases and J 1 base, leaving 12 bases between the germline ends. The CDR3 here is CASSLIVAGSYNSPLHF. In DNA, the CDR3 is TGTGCCAGCAGCTTAATCGTTGCCGGTTCCTATAATTCACCCCTCCACTTT.

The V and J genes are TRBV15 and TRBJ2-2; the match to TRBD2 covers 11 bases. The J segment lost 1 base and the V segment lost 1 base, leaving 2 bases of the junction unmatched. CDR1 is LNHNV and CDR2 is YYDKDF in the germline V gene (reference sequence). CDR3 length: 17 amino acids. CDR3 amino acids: CATSRGGTSGNTGELFF. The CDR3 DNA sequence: TGTGCCACCAGCAGAGGCGGGACTAGCGGGAACACCGGGGAGCTGTTTTTT.